These 23 T cell receptor beta chains came from one sample sequenced in a study of blood T cell repertoires in COVID-19. The protocol was immunoSEQ multiplex PCR, while the TCRdb copy is restricted to in-frame clones and leaves out a portion. This table holds about 73,000 clones, about 86% found once. The sequenced sample was peripheral blood. These receptors originate from a man aged 50-59 years with active COVID-19.

J is TRBJ2-5 and V is TRBV27; D perhaps matches TRBD1 (6 bases). The germline V and J ends were trimmed by 8 bases and 1 base, with 11 bases remaining between them. The CDR3 is made up of 13 amino acids. Germline values: CDR1 MNHEY, CDR2 SMNVEV (reference sequence). CDR3 nucleotide sequence: TGTGCCAGCCGGGGACATCTCCAAGAGACCCAGTACTTC. It specifies CASRGHLQETQYF.

This rearrangement joins TRBV6-2 or TRBV6-3 to TRBJ2-1, with 14 positions matching TRBD2. The V gene end was trimmed by 6 bases and the J gene end by 0 bases; junction bases not matched to a gene: 13. CDR3 size: 20 residues. Germline CDR1 reads MNHEY; CDR2 reads SVGEGT. Here the CDR3 reads CASSSRRGLAGVGSYNEQFF. DNA for the CDR3: TGTGCCAGCAGCTCCAGGAGGGGACTAGCGGGGGTGGGCTCCTACAATGAGCAGTTCTTC.

The chain joins TRBV11-3 to TRBJ2-2; D is uncertain. This CDR3 has 16 amino acids. Trimming removed 6 bases at V and 6 bases at J, with 20 bases between. The germline gives CDR1 SGHNT, CDR2 YENEEA. The CDR3 spells CASSLNPSAAPGELFF. DNA for the CDR3: TGTGCCAGCAGTTTAAACCCCTCCGCGGCCCCCGGGGAGCTGTTTTTT.

This chain uses TRBV30 with TRBJ1-1; 9 bases are shared with TRBD1. The germline gives CDR1 GTSNPN, CDR2 SVGIG (reference sequence). V lost 3 bases and J lost 6; bases outside the gene matches: 8. CDR3 length: 14 residues. The chain's CDR3 is CAWSSPTGGSEAFF. The CDR3, as DNA: TGTGCCTGGAGCTCCCCTACAGGGGGCTCTGAAGCTTTCTTT.

In its sample, this clone was seen a few times. This chain uses TRBV11-3 with TRBJ2-1; TRBD1 matches 11 bases. After removal of 4 bases from V and 8 bases from J, the junction contained 7 bases not matched to a gene. CDR1 is SGHNT and CDR2 is YENEEA in the germline V gene. CDR3 length equals 15 residues. The CDR3 sequence is CASSSGQGEGYEQFF. The CDR3 DNA is TGTGCCAGCAGCTCGGGACAGGGGGAAGGCTATGAGCAGTTCTTC.

DNA of the CDR3: TGTGCCAGCAGCTTAGATCCGGGGGATGAGCAGTTCTTC. This codes for CASSLDPGDEQFF. The chain employs TRBV7-2 and TRBJ2-1; D possibly corresponds to TRBD2 (6 bases). This CDR3 spans 13 amino acids. Deletions cut 1 base from V and 8 bases from J, with 9 bases between. Germline V CDR1 and CDR2: SGHTA, FQGNSA.

V is TRBV29-1 and J is TRBJ2-7; 7 bases fit TRBD1. CDR3 length: 13 amino acids. V was pared by 6 bases and J by 3 bases, with 8 bases of the junction left unmatched. Germline V CDR1 and CDR2: SQVTM, ANQGSEA. In DNA, the CDR3 is TGCAGCGTCAACCGAGGACAGGACTACGAGCAGTACTTC. Encoded protein: CSVNRGQDYEQYF.

V and J are TRBV5-1 and TRBJ2-1; D is uncertain. Germline V gives CDR1 SGHRS, CDR2 YFSETQ. V was pared by 2 bases and J by 6 bases, with 12 bases between. The CDR3 covers 14 residues. The CDR3 DNA reads as TGCGCCAGCAGCTTTTTTTCGGGTAGCAATGAGCAGTTCTTC. Protein sequence: CASSFFSGSNEQFF.

In nucleotides, the CDR3 is TGTGCCAGCAGCCCAGGATTAGGGAGACCCCAGTACTTC. Translation: CASSPGLGRPQYF. The chain links TRBV14 to TRBJ2-5, with a possible D match to TRBD2 (5 bases). Per the germline V gene, CDR1 is SGHDN and CDR2 is FVKESK. There are 13 residues in the CDR3. With 4 bases removed from V and 9 bases from J, the gap between germline ends came to 15 bases.

V is TRBV6-5 and J is TRBJ2-1, with no clear D. Germline lookup yields CDR1 MNHEY and CDR2 SVGAGI. The V gene lost 8 bases and the J gene lost 2 bases, with 10 bases spanning the gap. The CDR3 consists of 13 residues. The CDR3 sequence: CASWSRTYNEQFF. DNA for the CDR3: TGTGCCAGCTGGAGCCGGACCTACAATGAGCAGTTCTTC.

V usage is TRBV6-6 and J usage is TRBJ2-3; 8 nucleotides agree with TRBD2. The CDR3 extends over 15 amino acids. Germline loops: CDR1 MNHNY, CDR2 SVGAGI (reference sequence). V lost 6 bases and J lost 6; bases outside the gene matches: 11. The CDR3 coding sequence is TGTGCCAGCAGCTCTCCGGGAGGGGGGGCGGATACGCAGTATTTT. Its protein product is CASSSPGGGADTQYF.

This chain links TRBV6-5 with TRBJ2-7; D perhaps matches TRBD2 (6 bases). This CDR3 has 14 amino acids. Germline CDR1 reads MNHEY; CDR2 reads SVGAGI. The V end lost 6 bases, the J end lost 0 bases, and 12 bases lay between the germline ends. The CDR3 here is CASSQTRSSYEQYF. CDR3 sequence (DNA): TGTGCCAGCAGCCAGACTAGAAGCTCCTACGAGCAGTACTTC.

This clone came up once. V gene TRBV9 combines with J gene TRBJ2-2; 7 positions agree with TRBD1. In germline, CDR1 is SGDLS, CDR2 YYNGEE. The CDR3 totals 16 residues. V trimming: 0 bases; J trimming: 2 bases; junction bases outside the gene matches: 4. The CDR3: CASSVETGENTGELFF. CDR3 bases: TGTGCCAGCAGCGTAGAAACAGGGGAAAACACCGGGGAGCTGTTTTTT.

The rearrangement uses TRBV9 and TRBJ2-3; 10 bases are a match to TRBD2. Germline V gene lookup returns CDR1 SGDLS and CDR2 YYNGEE. Trimming removed 0 bases from V and 5 bases from J; junction bases left unmatched: 6. The CDR3 spans 16 residues. CDR3 sequence (DNA): TGTGCCAGCAGCGTAGGGGTAGCGGGAGGTGGAGATACGCAGTATTTT. It codes for CASSVGVAGGGDTQYF.

The chain couples TRBV7-2 to TRBJ2-5; 11 bases match TRBD2. J lost 7 bases, V lost 4 bases, and 8 bases had no gene match. Germline CDR1 and CDR2: SGHTA and FQGNSA. The CDR3 runs to 15 residues. This CDR3 reads CASSSPLAGGWTQYF. In DNA form, the CDR3 reads TGTGCCAGCAGCTCACCTCTAGCGGGAGGTTGGACCCAGTACTTC.

The gene calls are TRBV19 and TRBJ1-1; D may be TRBD1 (5 bases). CDR1 is LNHDA, CDR2 SQIVND, per germline (reference sequence). The ends were cut back, 6 bases at V and 0 bases at J, with 20 bases in the middle. The CDR3 runs to 17 residues. The chain's CDR3 is CASRTQGGGRMNTEAFF. Here the CDR3 DNA reads TGTGCCAGTAGGACCCAGGGCGGGGGGAGGATGAACACTGAAGCTTTCTTT.

The chain carries TRBV27 and TRBJ1-3; 7 bases agree with TRBD1. The CDR3 has 14 residues. The germline gives CDR1 MNHEY, CDR2 SMNVEV (reference sequence). V lost 6 bases to trimming and J lost 3 bases; unmatched junction nucleotides: 5. CDR3 region: CASSSQGFGNTIYF. The CDR3 coding sequence is TGTGCCAGCAGCTCACAGGGGTTTGGAAACACCATATATTTT.

The chain has TRBV5-1 and TRBJ2-7; D is ambiguous. In germline, CDR1 is SGHRS, CDR2 YFSETQ. This CDR3 has 13 residues. V was cut by 0 bases and J by 4 bases, with 8 bases left in between. The CDR3 region is CASSLVVTYEQYF. In nucleotides, the CDR3 is TGCGCCAGCAGCTTGGTAGTCACGTACGAGCAGTACTTC.

This sequence joins TRBV5-1 and TRBJ2-5; D may be TRBD2 (5 bases). V gave up 6 bases and J gave up 4 bases, with 7 bases separating them. This CDR3 comprises 11 residues. CDR1 and CDR2 from the germline V gene are SGHRS and YFSETQ. The CDR3 bases are TGCGCCAGCACTGCGGGAGAGACCCAGTACTTC. Translation gives CASTAGETQYF.

The genes are TRBV11-2 and TRBJ2-7; D might be TRBD2 (6 bases). CDR3 size: 15 residues. Trimming removed 1 base at V and 5 bases at J, with 15 bases between. Germline V gene lookup returns CDR1 SGHAT and CDR2 FQNNGV. The CDR3 nucleotides read TGTGCCAGCAGCTTAGGGGGGTGGGAGGCAAACGAGCAGTACTTC. This codes for CASSLGGWEANEQYF. Full variable domain (outside the CDR3, taken from reference TRBV11-2 and TRBJ2-7): EAGVAQSPRYKIIEKRQSVAFWCNPISGHATLYWYQQILGQGPKLLIQFQNNGVVDDSQLPKDRFSAERLKGVDSTLKIQPAKLEDSAVYLCASSLGGWEANEQYFGPGTRLTVT.

V usage is TRBV9 and J usage is TRBJ1-1; D is perhaps TRBD1 (5 bases). In germline, CDR1 is SGDLS, CDR2 YYNGEE. V dropped 0 bases and J dropped 3 bases, with 15 bases sitting between them. The CDR3 extends over 16 amino acids. CDR3: CASSVGGTGVDTEAFF. The CDR3, as DNA: TGTGCCAGCAGCGTAGGGGGGACGGGGGTGGACACTGAAGCTTTCTTT.

V usage is TRBV7-2 and J usage is TRBJ2-7; 7 bases are a match to TRBD1. Per the germline V gene, CDR1 is SGHTA and CDR2 is FQGNSA. J lost 1 base, V lost 5 bases, and 2 bases had no gene match. The CDR3 covers 13 residues. The CDR3 loop reads CASSRDSSYEQYF. CDR3 sequence (DNA): TGTGCCAGCAGCCGGGACAGTTCCTACGAGCAGTACTTC.

The chain combines TRBV5-1 with TRBJ1-2; tentative D call: TRBD1 (5 bases). Trimming took off 7 bases at V and 7 bases at J, with 20 bases between the two ends. CDR1 and CDR2 from the germline V gene are SGHRS and YFSETQ. The CDR3 length is 14 residues. The CDR3 nucleotides read TGCGCCAGCTTTTTAGACGGGGGTGGCTCTGGCTACACCTTC. This gives the protein CASFLDGGGSGYTF.